The 25 T cell receptor beta chains below come from one sample, sequenced in a study of T cell responses to AZD1222 COVID-19 vaccine. TCRdb's table, derived via immunoSEQ multiplex PCR, lists solely in-frame clones and lacks some. Of about 140,000 clones in the sample, roughly 89% were seen once. This specimen consisted of peripheral blood, obtained on day 0 of AZD1222 vaccination. Receptors were obtained from an adult in good health.

The CDR3 bases are TGTGCCAGTAGTCTCCACGTCGGGTCCTATGGCTACACCTTC. It translates to CASSLHVGSYGYTF. The V call is TRBV19, the J call TRBJ1-2; no reliable D call. There are 14 residues in the CDR3. Trimming took off 5 bases at V and 4 bases at J, with 14 bases between the two ends. Germline CDR1 and CDR2: LNHDA and SQIVND (reference sequence).

The chain has TRBV6-5 and TRBJ1-1; tentative D call: TRBD1 (6 bases). This CDR3 has 13 residues. V was cut by 4 bases and J by 9 bases, with 15 bases left in between. The germline V gene has CDR1 MNHEY and CDR2 SVGAGI. The CDR3 region has the DNA TGTGCCAGCAGTTCCCCATCAGGGGTGAAAGCTTTCTTT. Encoded protein: CASSSPSGVKAFF.

The chain has TRBV5-1 and TRBJ2-2, with D uncertain. The V gene lost 4 bases and the J gene lost 0 bases, with 13 bases spanning the gap. The CDR3 loop spans 16 amino acids. Germline CDR1 SGHRS, CDR2 YFSETQ. CDR3 coding DNA: TGCGCCAGCAGCCCAGCCGGGCAGGCGAACACCGGGGAGCTGTTTTTT. Its protein is CASSPAGQANTGELFF.

This chain links TRBV28 with TRBJ1-5; no reliable D call. CDR1 MDHEN and CDR2 SYDVKM come from the germline V gene. Trimming cost V 9 bases and J 4 bases, with 7 bases left between them. The CDR3 covers 11 residues. The CDR3 here is CARLTNQPQHF. The CDR3 region has the DNA TGTGCCAGGTTGACTAATCAGCCCCAGCATTTT.

This clone appeared a single time. The chain joins TRBV2 to TRBJ2-7; D is tentatively TRBD1 or TRBD2 (5 bases each). Per germline, CDR1 SNHLY and CDR2 FYNNEI. The CDR3 is 13 residues long. V lost 7 bases and J 3 bases, leaving 13 bases between the germline ends. The CDR3 coding sequence is TGTGCCAGCATAGACGGGGCGCTCTACGAGCAGTACTTC. This translates into CASIDGALYEQYF.

This rearrangement joins TRBV15 to TRBJ1-5; D not resolved. Trimming left V 9 bases short and J 0 bases short, with 12 bases between. The CDR3 runs 14 residues. CDR1 LNHNV and CDR2 YYDKDF come from the germline V gene (reference sequence). CDR3 loop: CATRPGVSNQPQHF. In nucleotides, the CDR3 is TGTGCCACAAGACCGGGTGTTAGCAATCAGCCCCAGCATTTT.

This sequence joins TRBV7-9 and TRBJ1-1; D is unresolved. V was pared by 3 bases and J by 3 bases, with 14 bases between. CDR1 and CDR2 (germline): SEHNR, FQNEAQ (reference sequence). The CDR3 runs 15 residues. CDR3 DNA: TGTGCCAGCAGCTTGGGTCGAGGAATGGACACTGAAGCTTTCTTT. As protein: CASSLGRGMDTEAFF. The full variable domain, rest sourced from reference TRBV7-9 and TRBJ1-1, is DTGVSQNPRHKITKRGQNVTFRCDPISEHNRLYWYRQTLGQGPEFLTYFQNEAQLEKSRLLSDRFSAERPKGSFSTLEIQRTEQGDSAMYLCASSLGRGMDTEAFFGQGTRLTVV.

This clone has more than one count but fewer than ten. V gene TRBV29-1 combines with J gene TRBJ2-3; 11 bases fit TRBD1. Trimming removed 6 bases from V and 3 bases from J; junction bases left unmatched: 5. The CDR3 covers 14 residues. Germline CDR1 reads SQVTM; CDR2 reads ANQGSEA. The CDR3 here is CSVGTGGGTDTQYF. In DNA form, the CDR3 reads TGCAGCGTGGGGACAGGGGGTGGGACAGATACGCAGTATTTT.

CDR3 loop: CASSFRERETQYF. The CDR3 DNA reads as TGTGCCAGCAGTTTCAGGGAGCGGGAGACCCAGTACTTC. The V call is TRBV27, the J call TRBJ2-5; the D gene could be TRBD1 or TRBD2 (5 bases each). CDR1 and CDR2 (germline): MNHEY, SMNVEV (reference sequence). The CDR3 has 13 residues. V lost 3 bases, J lost 5 bases, and 10 bases lay in between.

The chain links TRBV3-1 (or the pseudogene TRBV3-2) to TRBJ1-1, with D unresolved. The CDR3 spans 13 residues. Germline V gene sequence: CDR1 LGHDT, CDR2 YNNKEL (reference sequence). Trimming stripped 0 bases from V and 7 bases from J, with 9 bases between. The CDR3: CASSQDVRGEAFF. The CDR3 DNA reads TGTGCCAGCAGCCAAGATGTCCGGGGTGAAGCTTTCTTT.

The chain uses TRBV28 and TRBJ2-3; 10 bases match TRBD2. Losses at the gene ends were 6 bases for V and 3 bases for J; bases not matched to a gene: 18. The CDR3 is 19 amino acids. Germline loops: CDR1 MDHEN, CDR2 SYDVKM. CDR3 sequence (DNA): TGTGCCAGCAGCCGCTTTAATCTAGCGGGGGAGAAGACGACAGATACGCAGTATTTT. Protein sequence: CASSRFNLAGEKTTDTQYF.

The rearrangement joins TRBV18 to TRBJ1-5; D is uncertain. CDR3 size: 13 residues. V lost 6 bases, J lost 7 bases, and 13 bases lay in between. Germline CDR1 and CDR2: KGHSH and LQKENI. The CDR3 DNA reads as TGTGCCAGCTCGGCGGATTTGGAGCAGCCCCAGCATTTT. This sequence encodes CASSADLEQPQHF. Full variable domain (missing parts from reference TRBV18 and TRBJ1-5): NAGVMQNPRHLVRRRGQEARLRCSPMKGHSHVYWYRQLPEEGLKFMVYLQKENIIDESGMPKERFSAEFPKEGPSILRIQQVVRGDSAAYFCASSADLEQPQHFGDGTRLSIL.

The chain has TRBV18 and TRBJ2-7, with 8 bases lining up with TRBD1. Germline V CDR1 and CDR2: KGHSH, LQKENI. V shed 2 bases, J shed 1 base, and the junction held 4 bases outside the gene matches. The CDR3 loop spans 15 amino acids. The CDR3 nucleotides are TGTGCCAGCTCACCAGACAGGGGTGGTTCCTACGAGCAGTACTTC. Translation: CASSPDRGGSYEQYF. The full variable domain, with the rest looked up from reference TRBV18 and TRBJ2-7, is NAGVMQNPRHLVRRRGQEARLRCSPMKGHSHVYWYRQLPEEGLKFMVYLQKENIIDESGMPKERFSAEFPKEGPSILRIQQVVRGDSAAYFCASSPDRGGSYEQYFGPGTRLTVT.

This clone has just one count. The chain combines TRBV18 with TRBJ2-7, with D possibly TRBD1 on 5 matching bases. The CDR3 is 14 amino acids. V lost 6 bases and J lost 3, with 15 bases in between. Per germline, CDR1 KGHSH and CDR2 LQKENI. The CDR3 protein is CASSQKAGHYEQYF. DNA for the CDR3: TGTGCCAGCTCCCAGAAAGCAGGGCACTACGAGCAGTACTTC.

J is TRBJ2-7 and V is TRBV27, with D possibly TRBD1 on 6 matching bases. The CDR3 has 15 amino acids. V was cut by 5 bases and J by 2 bases, with 16 bases left in between. Germline V gives CDR1 MNHEY, CDR2 SMNVEV (reference sequence). The CDR3 sequence is CASSLNPGHTYEQYF. The CDR3, as DNA: TGTGCCAGCAGTCTCAACCCGGGACACACCTACGAGCAGTACTTC.

This rearrangement joins TRBV11-3 to TRBJ2-7, with unresolved D. This CDR3 has 13 residues. V gave up 0 bases and J gave up 7 bases, with 10 bases separating them. Per germline, CDR1 SGHNT and CDR2 YENEEA. The CDR3 loop reads CASSLESGYEQYF. The CDR3, as DNA: TGTGCCAGCAGCTTAGAATCAGGATATGAGCAGTACTTC.

The J gene is TRBJ1-1, the V gene TRBV29-1; tentative D call: TRBD1 (6 bases). Germline values: CDR1 SQVTM, CDR2 ANQGSEA. Trimming took off 5 bases at V and 4 bases at J, with 14 bases between the two ends. The CDR3 is made up of 13 amino acids. The CDR3 loop reads CSVSGRGITEAFF. The DNA of the CDR3 is TGCAGCGTTAGTGGCAGGGGAATCACTGAAGCTTTCTTT. The full variable domain, rest sourced from reference TRBV29-1 and TRBJ1-1, is SAVISQKPSRDICQRGTSLTIQCQVDSQVTMMFWYRQQPGQSLTLIATANQGSEATYESGFVIDKFPISRPNLTFSTLTVSNMSPEDSSIYLCSVSGRGITEAFFGQGTRLTVV.

V is TRBV5-6 and J is TRBJ2-6; a possible D gene is TRBD2 (5 bases). Germline CDR1 is SGHDT and CDR2 is YYEEEE. V lost 0 bases to trimming and J lost 0 bases, with 10 bases between them. The CDR3 has 17 amino acids. CDR3 sequence (DNA): TGTGCCAGCAGCTTGGGGGAGACCAACTCTGGGGCCAACGTCCTGACTTTC. Protein sequence: CASSLGETNSGANVLTF. The whole variable domain, filled in from reference TRBV5-6 and TRBJ2-6, reads DAGVTQSPTHLIKTRGQQVTLRCSPKSGHDTVSWYQQALGQGPQFIFQYYEEEERQRGNFPDRFSGHQFPNYSSELNVNALLLGDSALYLCASSLGETNSGANVLTFGAGSRLTVL.

This clone was recorded once. The chain joins TRBV2 to TRBJ1-4; D remains unclear. Trimming removed 3 bases from V and 7 bases from J, with 9 bases in between. The length of the CDR3 is 13 residues. Germline-derived CDR1 and CDR2 are SNHLY and FYNNEI. CDR3 protein: CASSDRVGEKLFF. CDR3 nucleotide sequence: TGTGCCAGCAGTGATAGGGTGGGTGAAAAACTGTTTTTT.

Comments on this clone: The sample contains more than one DNA sequence encoding this CDR3. The chain uses TRBV27 and TRBJ2-7; D possibly corresponds to TRBD1 (5 bases). V lost 5 bases, J lost 4 bases, and 12 bases lay in between. Germline V gives CDR1 MNHEY, CDR2 SMNVEV (reference sequence). CDR3 length: 13 residues. CDR3 in amino acids: CASSPRARYEQYF. The CDR3 bases are TGTGCCAGCAGTCCCAGGGCCCGGTACGAGCAGTACTTC.

This sequence joins TRBV19 and TRBJ2-2; no reliable D call. The CDR3 spans 16 residues. Trimming cost V 4 bases and J 0 bases, with 12 bases left between them. CDR1 and CDR2 (germline): LNHDA, SQIVND (reference sequence). The CDR3, as DNA: TGTGCCAGTAGTACCCCCCGGACCGCGAACACCGGGGAGCTGTTTTTT. Translated: CASSTPRTANTGELFF.

The rearrangement uses TRBV11-2 and TRBJ2-1, with TRBD1 matching over 9 bases. The CDR3 spans 17 residues. V gave up 1 base and J gave up 4 bases; unmatched junction bases: 8. Per germline, CDR1 SGHAT and CDR2 FQNNGV. The CDR3 sequence: CASSLVRGQGIYNEQFF. The CDR3 DNA is TGTGCCAGCAGCTTAGTCCGGGGACAGGGAATATACAATGAGCAGTTCTTC.

This sequence joins TRBV6-5 and TRBJ2-5; D is perhaps TRBD2 (6 bases). The CDR3 consists of 13 residues. V shed 6 bases and J shed 5 bases, with 13 bases lying between them. Germline V gene lookup returns CDR1 MNHEY and CDR2 SVGAGI. CDR3 amino acids: CASRVSGVETQYF. CDR3 in DNA: TGTGCCAGCAGAGTTTCGGGAGTGGAGACCCAGTACTTC.

This chain links TRBV5-1 with TRBJ2-2; 9 bases agree with TRBD2. The V and J ends lost 2 bases and 5 bases, in that order; junction bases with no gene match: 1. The CDR3 is 14 residues long. Looked up from germline, CDR1 is SGHRS and CDR2 is YFSETQ. In nucleotides, the CDR3 is TGCGCCAGCAGCTTCCTAGCGGGGACCGGGGAGCTGTTTTTT. It specifies CASSFLAGTGELFF.

This clone was counted only a few times. This chain uses TRBV19 with TRBJ2-1, with D perhaps matching TRBD1 (6 bases). Germline-derived CDR1 and CDR2 are LNHDA and SQIVND (reference sequence). V was shortened by 1 base and J by 5 bases, with 15 bases between the two germline ends. The CDR3 spans 16 residues. CDR3 region: CASSIGGRGINNEQFF. In DNA, the CDR3 is TGTGCCAGTAGTATAGGGGGCAGGGGAATTAACAATGAGCAGTTCTTC.